Listed below are T cell receptor beta chains from one sample, sequenced in a study of blood T cell repertoires in COVID-19. TCRdb keeps only in-frame clones here, not all; method: immunoSEQ multiplex PCR. The table has over 200,000 clones, about 88% seen once; the top ten hold roughly 2.5%. The sequenced sample consisted of peripheral blood. These receptors originate from a woman aged 60 to 75 with acute or convalescent COVID-19. The CDR3 runs from the conserved cysteine through the conserved F or W. A D gene is named only where the DNA matches it firmly. Rows may omit the clone size; those that give it use once, few, many or a size class.

V gene,CDR3 length,J gene,clone size,D gene,CDR3 protein,CDR3 DNA
TRBV2,15,TRBJ1-5,-,-,CASTRDWAGNQPQHF,TGTGCCAGCACCAGGGACTGGGCTGGCAATCAGCCCCAGCATTTT
TRBV3-1/TRBV3-2,16,TRBJ1-4,-,-,CASSQDLAGRREKLFF,TGTGCCAGCAGCCAAGATCTGGCAGGGCGACGGGAAAAACTGTTTTTT
TRBV5-1,15,TRBJ1-2,-,-,CASSSPGEGNYGYTF,TGCGCCAGCAGCTCTCCAGGGGAAGGGAACTATGGCTACACCTTC
TRBV6-5,15,TRBJ2-7,-,-,CASSYSTEPSGEQYF,TGTGCCAGCAGTTACTCGACGGAACCTTCGGGGGAGCAGTACTTC
TRBV7-9,13,TRBJ1-1,-,-,CASTPTGKTEAFF,TGTGCCAGCACCCCCACAGGGAAGACTGAAGCTTTCTTT
TRBV6-5,11,TRBJ1-4,-,-,CASSLSEKLFF,TGTGCCAGCTCTTTGTCTGAAAAACTGTTTTTT
TRBV15,16,TRBJ2-3,-,TRBD2,CATSRDLAGGTDTQYF,TGTGCCACCAGCAGAGATCTAGCGGGAGGGACAGATACGCAGTATTTT
TRBV18,18,TRBJ2-5,-,TRBD2,CASSRGTSGSIFQETQYF,TGTGCCAGCTCACGCGGGACTAGCGGGAGCATTTTCCAAGAGACCCAGTACTTC
TRBV5-3,16,TRBJ1-2,-,-,CARSTPDEGCGYGYTF,TGTGCCAGAAGCACCCCCGACGAGGGTTGTGGCTATGGCTACACCTTC
TRBV30,15,TRBJ2-5,-,TRBD1,CAWSKGQGSQETQYF,TGTGCCTGGTCCAAGGGACAGGGGTCCCAAGAGACCCAGTACTTC
TRBV6-5,15,TRBJ1-1,-,-,CASSLQSGARTEAFF,TGTGCCAGCAGTCTTCAGTCAGGGGCCCGCACTGAAGCTTTCTTT
TRBV5-5,19,TRBJ2-6,-,-,CASSTYPRTESSGANVLTF,TGTGCCAGCAGTACATACCCCCGGACAGAATCCTCTGGGGCCAACGTCCTGACTTTC
TRBV9,21,TRBJ2-1,-,TRBD2,CASSDRDLGLAGVGPYNEQFF,TGTGCCAGCAGCGATCGGGACCTGGGACTAGCGGGGGTGGGGCCCTACAATGAGCAGTTCTTC
TRBV5-1,16,TRBJ2-2,-,-,CASSLVQRRETGELFF,TGCGCCAGCAGCTTGGTCCAACGAAGAGAGACCGGGGAGCTGTTTTTT
TRBV11-3,15,TRBJ2-5,-,-,CASSPGGAHEETQYF,TGTGCCAGCAGCCCTGGGGGGGCGCATGAAGAGACCCAGTACTTC
TRBV19,13,TRBJ1-1,-,-,CASSVGRETEAFF,TGTGCCAGTAGTGTTGGTCGGGAAACTGAAGCTTTCTTT
TRBV30,15,TRBJ2-3,once,-,CATAAYHSSTDTQYF,TGTGCCACAGCCGCGTACCACTCTAGCACAGATACGCAGTATTTT
TRBV10-2,14,TRBJ1-2,few,-,CASRETGKAYGYTF,TGCGCCAGCAGGGAGACGGGGAAGGCCTATGGCTACACCTTC
TRBV12-3/TRBV12-4,13,TRBJ1-1,-,-,CASSHTPNTEAFF,TGTGCCAGCAGTCATACACCGAACACTGAAGCTTTCTTT